This T cell receptor (beta chain) was observed in a study of shared clonotypes between healthy human individuals. For this clone: What it binds is not known.

Study-wide results and caveats: Relative to memory subsets, naive subsets generally showed larger estimated richness.

Donors had no recently reported acute infections or vaccinations and were HIV-negative. Germline loops: CDR1 LNHDA, CDR2 SQIVND (reference sequence). V was pared by 2 bases and J by 7 bases, with 18 bases between. The CDR3 totals 16 residues. Every immunoSEQ plate was one replicate of a subset's evenly spread DNA. The table came from immunoSEQ multiplex PCR; TCRdb's copy has only in-frame clones and leaves some out. The sample yields 2 million to 3 million clones, 90% to 95% seen once. The sequence was obtained from a man younger than 35 in good health. Some clones in this sample may be carry-over from other donors' samples. The V gene is TRBV19, the J gene TRBJ1-5; no clear D gene. The sequenced sample was naive CD4+ T cells from PBMCs. Subset indicated: CD45RA+ positively selected. The CDR3 DNA follows: TGTGCCAGTAGTATAACCTTTCAAGACCGAGGACAGCCCCAGCATTTT. This codes for CASSITFQDRGQPQHF. Full variable domain (rest looked up from reference TRBV19 and TRBJ1-5): DGGITQSPKYLFRKEGQNVTLSCEQNLNHDAMYWYRQDPGQGLRLIYYSQIVNDFQKGDIAEGYSVSREKKESFPLTVTSAQKNPTAFYLCASSITFQDRGQPQHFGDGTRLSIL.